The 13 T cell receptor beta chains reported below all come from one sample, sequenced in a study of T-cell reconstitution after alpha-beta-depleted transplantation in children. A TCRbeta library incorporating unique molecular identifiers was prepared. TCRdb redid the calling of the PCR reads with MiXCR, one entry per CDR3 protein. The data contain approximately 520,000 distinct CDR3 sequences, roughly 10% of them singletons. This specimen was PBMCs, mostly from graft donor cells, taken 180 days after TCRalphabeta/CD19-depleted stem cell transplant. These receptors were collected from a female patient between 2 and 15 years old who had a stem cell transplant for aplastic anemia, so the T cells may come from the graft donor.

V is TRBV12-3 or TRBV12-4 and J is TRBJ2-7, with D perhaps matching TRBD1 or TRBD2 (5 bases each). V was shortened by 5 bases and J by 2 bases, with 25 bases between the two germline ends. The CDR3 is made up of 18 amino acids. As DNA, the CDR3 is TGTGCCAGCAGTCCTGGGTCCGGGACGGGATTGTGGCCCTACGAGCAGTACTTC. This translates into CASSPGSGTGLWPYEQYF.

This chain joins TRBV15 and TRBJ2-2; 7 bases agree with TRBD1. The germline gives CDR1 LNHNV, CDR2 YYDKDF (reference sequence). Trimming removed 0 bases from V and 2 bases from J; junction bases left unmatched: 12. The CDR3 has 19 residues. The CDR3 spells CATSREKKDRTLNTGELFF. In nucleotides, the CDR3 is TGTGCCACCAGCAGAGAGAAAAAGGACAGGACCCTTAACACCGGGGAGCTGTTTTTT. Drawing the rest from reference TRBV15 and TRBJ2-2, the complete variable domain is DAMVIQNPRYQVTQFGKPVTLSCSQTLNHNVMYWYQQKSSQAPKLLFHYYDKDFNNEADTPDNFQSRRPNTSFCFLDIRSPGLGDTAMYLCATSREKKDRTLNTGELFFGEGSRLTVL.

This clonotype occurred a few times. CDR3 amino acids: CASTLARLLTSTDTQYF. CDR3 nucleotides: TGTGCCAGCACGCTAGCGAGACTACTCACTAGCACAGATACGCAGTATTTT. V usage is TRBV7-8 and J usage is TRBJ2-3; maybe TRBD2 (6 bases). The CDR3 loop spans 17 amino acids. The V gene's germline CDR1 is SGHVS and CDR2 FQNEAQ. The V end was cut by 7 bases, the J end by 0 bases, with 20 bases between.

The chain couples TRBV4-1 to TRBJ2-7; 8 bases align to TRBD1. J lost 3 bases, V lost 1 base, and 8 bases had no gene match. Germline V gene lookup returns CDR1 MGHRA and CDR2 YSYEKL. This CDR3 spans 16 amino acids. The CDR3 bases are TGCGCCAGCAGCCAAGTTTTAGGACAGGGCTTCTACGAGCAGTACGTC. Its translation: CASSQVLGQGFYEQYV.

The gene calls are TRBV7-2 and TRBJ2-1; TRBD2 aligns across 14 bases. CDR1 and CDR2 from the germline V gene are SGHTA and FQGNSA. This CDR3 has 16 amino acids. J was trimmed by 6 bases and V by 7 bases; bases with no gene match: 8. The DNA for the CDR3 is TGTGCCAGCACCAAGCGGGGGACTAGCGGGAGCAATGAGCAGTTCTTC. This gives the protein CASTKRGTSGSNEQFF.

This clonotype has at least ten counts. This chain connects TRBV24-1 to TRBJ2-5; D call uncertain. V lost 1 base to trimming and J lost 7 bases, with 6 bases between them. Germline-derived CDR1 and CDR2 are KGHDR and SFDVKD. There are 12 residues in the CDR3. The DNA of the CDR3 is TGTGCCACCAGTGATTTTAAGGCGACCCAGTACTTC. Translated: CATSDFKATQYF.

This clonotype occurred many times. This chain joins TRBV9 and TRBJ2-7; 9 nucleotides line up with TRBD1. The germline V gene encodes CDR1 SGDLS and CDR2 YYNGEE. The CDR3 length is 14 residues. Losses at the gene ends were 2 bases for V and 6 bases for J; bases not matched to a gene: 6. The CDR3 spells CASSVGTGFSEQYF. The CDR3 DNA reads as TGTGCCAGCAGCGTTGGGACAGGGTTTTCCGAGCAGTACTTC.

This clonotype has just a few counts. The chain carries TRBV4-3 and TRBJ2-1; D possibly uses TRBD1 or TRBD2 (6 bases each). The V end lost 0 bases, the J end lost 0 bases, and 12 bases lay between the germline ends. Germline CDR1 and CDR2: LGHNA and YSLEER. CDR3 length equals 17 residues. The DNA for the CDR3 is TGCGCCAGCAGCCAAGATTGGGGGGCCCTCTCCTACAATGAGCAGTTCTTC. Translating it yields CASSQDWGALSYNEQFF.

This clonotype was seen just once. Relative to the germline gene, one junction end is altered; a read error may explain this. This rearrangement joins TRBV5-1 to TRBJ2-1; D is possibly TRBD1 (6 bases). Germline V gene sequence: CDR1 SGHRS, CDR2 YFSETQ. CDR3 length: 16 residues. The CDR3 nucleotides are TGCGTCAGCAGCTTGGTCCAACAGGGAGTGGGAAATGAGCAGTTCTTC. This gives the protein CVSSLVQQGVGNEQFF.

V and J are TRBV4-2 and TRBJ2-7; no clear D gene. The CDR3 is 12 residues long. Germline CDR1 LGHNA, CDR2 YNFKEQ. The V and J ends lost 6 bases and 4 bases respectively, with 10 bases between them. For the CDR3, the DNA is TGTGCCAGCAGGGCCCAGACATACGAGCAGTACTTC. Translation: CASRAQTYEQYF.

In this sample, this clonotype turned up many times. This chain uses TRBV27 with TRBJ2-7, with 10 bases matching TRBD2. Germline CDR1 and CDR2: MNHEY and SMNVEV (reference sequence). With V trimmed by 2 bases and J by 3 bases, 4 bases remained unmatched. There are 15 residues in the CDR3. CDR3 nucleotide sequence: TGTGCCAGCAGTTTAAGACTAGCGGGCGGCTACGAGCAGTACGTC. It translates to CASSLRLAGGYEQYV.

In nucleotides, the CDR3 is TGTGCCAGCAGTGATACGACAGGCCTTAATGAAAAACTGTTTTTT. Protein sequence: CASSDTTGLNEKLFF. The chain has TRBV25-1 and TRBJ1-4; a possible D gene is TRBD1 (6 bases). Trimming shortened V by 3 bases and J by 4 bases, and 12 bases separated the two germline ends. The CDR3 has 15 amino acids. CDR1 and CDR2 from the germline V gene are MGHDK and SYGVNS.

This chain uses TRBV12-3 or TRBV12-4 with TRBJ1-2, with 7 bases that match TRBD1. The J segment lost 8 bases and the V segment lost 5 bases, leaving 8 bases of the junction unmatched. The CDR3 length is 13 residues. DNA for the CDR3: TGTGCCAGCAGTCCTACAGGGGCGCACGGCTACACCTTC. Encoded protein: CASSPTGAHGYTF.